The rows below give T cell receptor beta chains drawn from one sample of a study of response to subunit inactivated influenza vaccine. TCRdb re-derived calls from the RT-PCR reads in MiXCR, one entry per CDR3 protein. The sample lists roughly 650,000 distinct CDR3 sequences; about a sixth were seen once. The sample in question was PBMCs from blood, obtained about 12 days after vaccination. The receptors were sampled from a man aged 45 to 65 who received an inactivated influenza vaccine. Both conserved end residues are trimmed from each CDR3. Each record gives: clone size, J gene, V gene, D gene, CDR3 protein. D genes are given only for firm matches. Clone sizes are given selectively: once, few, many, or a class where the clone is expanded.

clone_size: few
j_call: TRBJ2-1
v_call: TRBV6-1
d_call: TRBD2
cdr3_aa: ASNRLAGDLGNEQF

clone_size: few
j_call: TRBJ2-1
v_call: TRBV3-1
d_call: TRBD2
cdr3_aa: ASSQETSGRLRNEQF

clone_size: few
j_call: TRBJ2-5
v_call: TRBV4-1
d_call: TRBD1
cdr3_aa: ASSHRTGGQETQY

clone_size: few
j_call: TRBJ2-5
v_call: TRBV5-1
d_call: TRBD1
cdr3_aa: ASRQAGTGEGETQY

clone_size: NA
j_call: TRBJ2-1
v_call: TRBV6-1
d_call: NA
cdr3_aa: ASSEQFGSGYNEQF

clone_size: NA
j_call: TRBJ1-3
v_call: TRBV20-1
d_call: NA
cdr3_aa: SASPGASGNTIY

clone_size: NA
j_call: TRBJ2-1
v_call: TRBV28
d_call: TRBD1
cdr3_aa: ASSLWQGAPYNEQF

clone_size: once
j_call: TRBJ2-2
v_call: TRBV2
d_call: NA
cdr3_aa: ASSEVRGSTGELF

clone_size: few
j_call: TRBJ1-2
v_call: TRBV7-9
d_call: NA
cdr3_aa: ASSLGDLYGYT

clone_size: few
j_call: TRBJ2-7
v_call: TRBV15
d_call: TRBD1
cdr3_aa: ATSREGRGLSSYEQY

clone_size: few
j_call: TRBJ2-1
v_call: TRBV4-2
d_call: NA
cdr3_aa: ASSPFQGFRSSSYNEQF

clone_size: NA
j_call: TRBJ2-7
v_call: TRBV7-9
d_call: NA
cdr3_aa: ASSTASYEQY

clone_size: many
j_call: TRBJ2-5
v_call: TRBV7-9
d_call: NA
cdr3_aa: ASSALQETQY

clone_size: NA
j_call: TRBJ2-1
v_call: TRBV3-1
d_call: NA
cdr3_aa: ASSQARSQF

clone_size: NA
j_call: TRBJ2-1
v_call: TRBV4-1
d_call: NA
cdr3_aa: ASSQVLGTSSYNEQF

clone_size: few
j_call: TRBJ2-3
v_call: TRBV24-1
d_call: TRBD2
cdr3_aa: ATSDLQIRAGAGTDTQY

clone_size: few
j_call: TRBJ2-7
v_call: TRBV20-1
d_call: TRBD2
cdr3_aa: SACASGRTYEQY

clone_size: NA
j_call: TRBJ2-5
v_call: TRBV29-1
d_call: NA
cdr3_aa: SVSKGGGETQY

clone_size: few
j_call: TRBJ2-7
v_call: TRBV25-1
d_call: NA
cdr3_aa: ASSADRSSYEQY

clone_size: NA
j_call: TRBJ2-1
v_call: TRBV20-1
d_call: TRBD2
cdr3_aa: SAHELAGPRVEQF

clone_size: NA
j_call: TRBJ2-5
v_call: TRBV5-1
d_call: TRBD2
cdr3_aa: ASSLGLAGALSETQY

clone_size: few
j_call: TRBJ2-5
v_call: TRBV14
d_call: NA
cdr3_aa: AVDLHQETQY

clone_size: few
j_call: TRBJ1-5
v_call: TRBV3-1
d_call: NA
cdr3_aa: ASSPPGKEPQH

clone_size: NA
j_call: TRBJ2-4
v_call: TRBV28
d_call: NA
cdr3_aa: ASSLVTGAKNIQY

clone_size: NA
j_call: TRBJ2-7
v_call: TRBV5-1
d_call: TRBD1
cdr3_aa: ASSLQPGQGYEQY

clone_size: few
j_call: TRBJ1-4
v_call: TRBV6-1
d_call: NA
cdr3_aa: ASRKGGPTNEKLF

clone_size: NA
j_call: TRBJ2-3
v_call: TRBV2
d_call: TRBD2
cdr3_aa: ASSVDGGADYTQY

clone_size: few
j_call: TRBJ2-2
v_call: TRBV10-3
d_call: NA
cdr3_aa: AISPSGLGELF

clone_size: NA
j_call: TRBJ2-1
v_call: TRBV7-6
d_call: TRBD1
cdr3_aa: ASSLVGDRYHLF

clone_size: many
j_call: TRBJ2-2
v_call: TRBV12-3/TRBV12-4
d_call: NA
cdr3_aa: ASSLAGPTGELF

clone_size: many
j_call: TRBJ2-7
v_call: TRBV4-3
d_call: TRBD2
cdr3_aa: ASSQGLAGTYEQY

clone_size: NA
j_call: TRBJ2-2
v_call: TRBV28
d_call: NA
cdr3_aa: ASKGSPSRRELF

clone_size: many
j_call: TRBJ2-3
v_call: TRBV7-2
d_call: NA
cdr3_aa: ASSLSRADTQY

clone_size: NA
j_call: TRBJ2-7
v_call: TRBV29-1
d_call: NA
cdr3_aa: SASEGGSWEQY

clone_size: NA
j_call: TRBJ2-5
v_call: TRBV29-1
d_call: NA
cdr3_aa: SVEYPGHRATQY

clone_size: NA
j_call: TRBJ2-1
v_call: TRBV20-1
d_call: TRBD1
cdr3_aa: SAGQGASEQF

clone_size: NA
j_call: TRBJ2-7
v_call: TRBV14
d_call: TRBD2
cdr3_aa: ASSQGGGRGSYEQY

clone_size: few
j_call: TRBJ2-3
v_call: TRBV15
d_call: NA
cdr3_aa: ATSRDRPSGTQY

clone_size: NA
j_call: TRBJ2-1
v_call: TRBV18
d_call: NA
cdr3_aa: ASSPTGNEQF

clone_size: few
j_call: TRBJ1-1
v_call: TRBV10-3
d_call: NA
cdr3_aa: AISVRGTEAF

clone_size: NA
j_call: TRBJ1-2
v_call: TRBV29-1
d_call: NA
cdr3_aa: SVQGRNYGYT

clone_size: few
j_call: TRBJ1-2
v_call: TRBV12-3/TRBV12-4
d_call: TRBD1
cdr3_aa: ASTWGQGAVGYGYT

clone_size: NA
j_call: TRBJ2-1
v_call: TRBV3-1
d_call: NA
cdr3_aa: ASSHPRSGFYNEQF

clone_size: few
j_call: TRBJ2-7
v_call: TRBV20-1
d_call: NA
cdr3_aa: SAGAGGYEQY

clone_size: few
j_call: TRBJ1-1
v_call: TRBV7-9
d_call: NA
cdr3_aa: ASRPGTGEAF